Following are 8 T cell receptor beta chains from one sample sequenced in a study of cytomegalovirus exposure and HLA in healthy donors. The PCR ran on 60 Vbeta and 13 Jbeta primers. Profiling relied on immunoSEQ multiplex PCR, and the TCRdb table lists in-frame clones only, not all of them. The sample shows around 41,000 clones, roughly half of them seen only once. The specimen was PBMCs. The receptors derive from a man in his sixties in good health and CMV-seronegative.

V is TRBV7-7 and J is TRBJ2-3, with D unclear. V lost 3 bases to trimming and J lost 5 bases, with 6 bases between them. The CDR3 loop spans 12 amino acids. CDR1 and CDR2 (germline): SSHAT, FNYEAQ (reference sequence). The CDR3 nucleotides read TGTGCCAGCAGCTTTATCGGAGATACGCAGTATTTT. As protein: CASSFIGDTQYF.

In nucleotides, the CDR3 is TGTGCCAGCAGCCACGACAGGGAACCCCAAGAGACCCAGTACTTC. Translating it yields CASSHDREPQETQYF. The V call is TRBV5-5, the J call TRBJ2-5, with 7 bases lining up with TRBD1. CDR3 length: 15 residues. Germline loops: CDR1 SGHKS, CDR2 YYEKEE (reference sequence). Losses at the gene ends were 4 bases for V and 1 base for J; bases not matched to a gene: 7.

There are a few counts of this clone. V usage is TRBV2 and J usage is TRBJ1-2; 9 bases map to TRBD1. Germline V lookup: CDR1 SNHLY, CDR2 FYNNEI. This CDR3 region has 15 residues. Losses at the gene ends were 6 bases for V and 6 bases for J; bases not matched to a gene: 11. DNA of the CDR3: TGTGCCAGCAGCCCGGGACAGGGAAGGCGGGATGGCTACACCTTC. It specifies CASSPGQGRRDGYTF.

There are a few counts of this clone. CDR3 sequence (DNA): TGTGCCAGCAGCTTAAACAGTCTGGGTACCGGGGAGCTGTTTTTT. As protein: CASSLNSLGTGELFF. The rearrangement links TRBV7-3 to TRBJ2-2, with D unresolved. The germline V and J ends were trimmed by 1 base and 5 bases, with 11 bases remaining between them. The CDR3 runs 15 residues. Germline V gives CDR1 SGHTA, CDR2 FQGTGA.

This clone was recorded a few times. J is TRBJ1-4 and V is TRBV4-2, with D unresolved. The CDR3 sequence is 14 residues long. Per the germline V gene, CDR1 is LGHNA and CDR2 is YNFKEQ. Deletions cut 0 bases from V and 7 bases from J, with 9 bases between. The DNA of the CDR3 is TGTGCCAGCAGCCAAGAAACCCGCGGTGAAAAACTGTTTTTT. Translating gives CASSQETRGEKLFF.

The genes are TRBV5-1 and TRBJ2-7; 12 nucleotides line up with TRBD2. V shed 4 bases and J 0 bases; nucleotides not matched to a gene: 2. CDR1 and CDR2 from the germline V gene are SGHRS and YFSETQ. CDR3 length: 15 residues. The CDR3 reads CASSQTSGSSYEQYF. CDR3 sequence (DNA): TGCGCCAGCAGCCAGACTAGCGGGAGCTCCTACGAGCAGTACTTC.

The chain couples TRBV29-1 to TRBJ1-2, with 11 positions matching TRBD1. Per germline, CDR1 SQVTM and CDR2 ANQGSEA. This CDR3 spans 15 amino acids. V was clipped by 4 bases and J by 5 bases; unmatched bases: 9. CDR3 DNA sequence: TGCAGCGTTGCCCGGGACAGGGGGGATCATTATGGCTACACCTTC. Protein: CSVARDRGDHYGYTF.

This clone has more than one count but fewer than ten. This chain connects TRBV7-3 to TRBJ2-3; D possibly corresponds to TRBD1 (5 bases). This CDR3 comprises 14 residues. CDR1 and CDR2 (germline): SGHTA, FQGTGA. Trimming cost V 3 bases and J 4 bases, with 11 bases left between them. CDR3 sequence (DNA): TGTGCCAGCAGCTTCAGTGGGGCCCCAGATACGCAGTATTTT. This encodes CASSFSGAPDTQYF. Supplemented by reference TRBV7-3 and TRBJ2-3, the full variable domain reads GAGVSQTPSNKVTEKGKYVELRCDPISGHTALYWYRQSLGQGPEFLIYFQGTGAADDSGLPNDRFFAVRPEGSVSTLKIQRTERGDSAVYLCASSFSGAPDTQYFGPGTRLTVL.